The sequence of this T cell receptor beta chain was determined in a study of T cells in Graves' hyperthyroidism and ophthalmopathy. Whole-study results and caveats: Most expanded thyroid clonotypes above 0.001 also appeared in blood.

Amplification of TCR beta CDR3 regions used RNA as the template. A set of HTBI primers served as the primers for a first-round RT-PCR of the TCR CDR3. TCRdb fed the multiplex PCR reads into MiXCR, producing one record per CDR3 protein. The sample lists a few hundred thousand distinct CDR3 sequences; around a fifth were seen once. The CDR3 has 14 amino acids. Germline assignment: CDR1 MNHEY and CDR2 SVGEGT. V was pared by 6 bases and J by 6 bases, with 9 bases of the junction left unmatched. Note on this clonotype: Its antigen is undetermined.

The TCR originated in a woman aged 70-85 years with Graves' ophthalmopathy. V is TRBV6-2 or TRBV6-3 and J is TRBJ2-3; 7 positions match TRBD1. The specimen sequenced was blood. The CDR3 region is CASSPLGGSDTQYF. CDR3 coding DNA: TGTGCCAGCAGCCCCCTAGGGGGCTCGGATACGCAGTATTTT.